This TCR beta chain was sequenced for a study of blood T cell repertoires in COVID-19. The CDR3 has 13 amino acids. V dropped 1 base and J dropped 6; count of bases not matched to a gene: 2. Germline CDR1 is LGHNT and CDR2 is FRNRAP. As originally analysed: How many nucleated cells were present was estimated from reference gene primer amplification. The data were produced by immunoSEQ multiplex PCR, yet TCRdb's version contains in-frame clones alone and is incomplete. The DNA gave D and trimming, while V, J and clone size come from that table. The sample includes under 250,000 clones, around 83% of them seen just once.

Sample: peripheral blood. The source is a human donor in a cohort sampled during active COVID-19. This chain links TRBV12-5 with TRBJ1-1; TRBD1 agrees at 7 bases. The CDR3 region has the DNA TGTGCTAGTGGTTTGGCCGGGACAGCTGAAGCTTTCTTT. Translating it yields CASGLAGTAEAFF.